Here is one TCR beta chain with its context. Its antigen specificity is not known. No much larger clone is present one base from it, and per-base qualities are unavailable. TCRbeta CDR3 regions were amplified from genomic DNA by means of the immunoSEQ Assay, a bias-controlled multiplex PCR. The study's own analysis went as follows. The number of nucleated cells in each sample was estimated from the amplification of reference gene primers within the assay. Sequence reads were collapsed and filtered to measure the absolute abundance of every unique TCRbeta CDR3 rearrangement. For each sample, productive Simpson clonality was calculated by taking the square root of Simpson's diversity index across productive rearrangements. This is the immuneACCESS table as TCRdb keeps it, with only in-frame sequences that have V and J called. A part of the clones is gone; compared with another copy, unresolved V genes explain less than half, and the rest is unexplained. V and J calls and clone size are given by that table; D and trimming were obtained from the DNA. The sample table contains tens of thousands of clones; only one count was recorded for under 90% of them. Around 15% of the sample belongs to the ten largest clones.

The CDR3 runs 17 residues from the cysteine to the phenylalanine. The kept DNA is CDR3 alone, 51 bases in frame from the first base. Via the germline V gene, CDR1 is KGHSH and CDR2 LQKENI. Trimming leaves V shorter by 1 base and J shorter by 4 bases, with the junction holding 8 bases beyond the gene matches. Whole blood was collected in K2EDTA tubes by collaborating institutions according to the institutions' own protocols. For TCRbeta analysis, collaborator samples were shipped as frozen whole blood, as isolated PBMCs, or as DNA extracted from either sample type. The data were taken from a study of blood T cell repertoires in COVID-19 (dated by TCRdb to the early 2020s). The study in broad terms: The collaborator samples originated in the United States, Italy and Spain and spanned the acute and convalescent phases of COVID-19. Samples were obtained from the ongoing ImmuneRACE study (first 160 participants) and from over a thousand subjects provided by 6 global collaborators. Where HLA class I and class II types were available, the types were taken from metadata supplied by the sample provider, not from assay-based typing. Sample metadata almost always included a de-identified subject ID, COVID-19 status, age in years and sex. The repertoires were released in a freely available public database intended as a resource for research on the immune response to SARS-CoV-2. Subjects who had been exposed to COVID-19, were actively infected with it, or had recovered from it provided the deeply sampled blood TCRbeta repertoires that made up the dataset. The material from the prospective study consisted of cDNA or gDNA derived from T cells, B-cell-depleted T cells, or PBMCs.

Summary of the overall study and its limitations: Clinical and demographic metadata were provided uncurated, with the amount varying by source and participant.

Sequences were obtained from peripheral blood. This TCR was recovered from a man aged 70 or older with acute or convalescent COVID-19. The sequence is built from TRBV18 and TRBJ2-1, and 9 bases in between align with TRBD2. The CDR3 protein sequence reads: CASSPQRAAGGYNEQFF. The DNA sequence follows: TGTGCCAGCTCACCACAGCGAGCGGCGGGAGGGTACAATGAGCAGTTCTTC.